This T cell receptor (beta chain) was observed in a study of blood T cell repertoires in COVID-19. As for the study in general: Nucleic acid was either cDNA or gDNA, and it came from T cells, B-cell-depleted T cells, or PBMCs.

The CDR3 contains 12 residues. V shed 6 bases and J 7 bases; nucleotides not matched to a gene: 2. Germline loops: CDR1 MNHEY, CDR2 SVGAGI. As originally analysed: Estimates of nucleated cell counts were drawn from the amplification of reference gene primers. Repertoires were generated with immunoSEQ multiplex PCR, while TCRdb's copy carries only in-frame clones and drops some. The DNA was the basis for D and trimming; V, J and clone size are from that table. The sample contains approximately 240,000 clones, approximately 83% of which appear only once. During active infection, Seattle patients enrolled and were then monitored through disease.

Material: peripheral blood. V is TRBV6-5 and J is TRBJ1-4, with TRBD1 identical over 7 bases. The TCR comes from a woman between 25 and 40 years old with COVID-19, enrolled during active disease. The CDR3 sequence: CASSPGGEKLFF. The DNA of the CDR3 is TGTGCCAGCAGCCCAGGGGGTGAAAAACTGTTTTTT.